This paragraph covers one T cell receptor (beta chain) sequence. This specimen belongs to a study of blood T cell repertoires in COVID-19. Study at large: Sources were T cells, B-cell-depleted T cells, or PBMCs; the material itself was cDNA or gDNA.

Per the original data handling: Amplifying reference gene primers gave estimates of nucleated cell counts. Assay used: immunoSEQ multiplex PCR; TCRdb lists only in-frame clones, some missing. V, J and clone size derive from that table, while D and trimming were established from the DNA sequence. Of 35,000 to 50,000 clones in the sample, approximately 93% were seen once. This CDR3 has 16 amino acids. Germline loops: CDR1 SGHDT, CDR2 YYEEEE. V lost 1 base and J lost 5; bases outside the gene matches: 7. Sequences were obtained from peripheral blood. V is TRBV5-6 and J is TRBJ2-2, with 8 bases fitting TRBD1. This sequence was found in a middle-aged man with active COVID-19. CDR3 sequence reads: CASSLRSGTGTGELFF. CDR3 nucleotides: TGTGCCAGCAGCTTGAGATCGGGGACAGGTACCGGGGAGCTGTTTTTT.